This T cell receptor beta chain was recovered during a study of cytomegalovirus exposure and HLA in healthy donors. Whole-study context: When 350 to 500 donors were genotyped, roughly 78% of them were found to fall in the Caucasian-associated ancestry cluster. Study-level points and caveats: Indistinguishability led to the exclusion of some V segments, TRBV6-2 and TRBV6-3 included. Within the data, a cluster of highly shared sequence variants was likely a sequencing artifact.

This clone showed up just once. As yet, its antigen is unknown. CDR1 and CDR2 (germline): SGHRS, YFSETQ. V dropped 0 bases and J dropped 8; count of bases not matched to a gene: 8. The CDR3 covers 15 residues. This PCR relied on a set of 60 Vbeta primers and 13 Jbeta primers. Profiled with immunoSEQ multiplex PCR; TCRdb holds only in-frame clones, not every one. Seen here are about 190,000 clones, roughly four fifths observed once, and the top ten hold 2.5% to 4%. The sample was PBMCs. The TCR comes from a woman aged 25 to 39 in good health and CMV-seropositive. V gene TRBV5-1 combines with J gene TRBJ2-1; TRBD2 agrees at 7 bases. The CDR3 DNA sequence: TGCGCCAGCAGCTTGGCTCAGGGAGGGACGGATGAGCAGTTCTTC. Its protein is CASSLAQGGTDEQFF. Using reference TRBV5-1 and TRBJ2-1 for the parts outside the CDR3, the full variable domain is KAGVTQTPRYLIKTRGQQVTLSCSPISGHRSVSWYQQTPGQGLQFLFEYFSETQRNKGNFPGRFSGRQFSNSRSEMNVSTLELGDSALYLCASSLAQGGTDEQFFGPGTRLTVL.